The 28 T cell receptor beta chains reported below all come from one sample, sequenced in a study of cytomegalovirus exposure and HLA in healthy donors. The primer mix had 60 Vbeta and 13 Jbeta primers. Measured with immunoSEQ multiplex PCR; TCRdb has only the in-frame clones, and not every one. Seen here are roughly 120,000 clones, roughly three quarters observed once, and the top ten hold around 3%. Material for sequencing was PBMCs. The receptors come from a woman aged 18-29 years in good health and CMV-seropositive.

This sequence joins TRBV2 and TRBJ1-5, with D uncertain. The V end was cut by 6 bases, the J end by 2 bases, with 14 bases between. The CDR3 totals 15 residues. Germline CDR1 SNHLY, CDR2 FYNNEI. The CDR3 coding sequence is TGTGCCAGCAGCGCAATGCTCGGAGGCAATCAGCCCCAGCATTTT. Translated: CASSAMLGGNQPQHF.

This chain links TRBV6-5 with TRBJ2-7; the D gene is possibly TRBD2 (6 bases). V gave up 7 bases and J gave up 4 bases, with 17 bases separating them. The CDR3 spans 14 residues. Germline CDR1 reads MNHEY; CDR2 reads SVGAGI. CDR3 in amino acids: CASTGYGRPYEQYF. The CDR3 DNA reads as TGTGCCAGCACTGGTTACGGGAGACCTTACGAGCAGTACTTC.

The rearrangement links TRBV7-8 to TRBJ2-1; unclear D gene. The germline gives CDR1 SGHVS, CDR2 FQNEAQ. With 3 bases removed from V and 0 bases from J, the gap between germline ends came to 6 bases. This CDR3 is built from 14 residues. CDR3 sequence (DNA): TGTGCCAGCAGCTTTTCGAGCTCCTACAATGAGCAGTTCTTC. Amino acids: CASSFSSSYNEQFF.

The chain is built from TRBV5-1 and TRBJ1-2; TRBD1 aligns across 8 bases. V was clipped by 5 bases and J by 3 bases; unmatched bases: 6. The CDR3 sequence is 14 residues long. From germline, CDR1 is SGHRS and CDR2 YFSETQ. In nucleotides, the CDR3 is TGCGCCAGCAGTCAGGGGGCGCAGGACTATGGCTACACCTTC. Protein product: CASSQGAQDYGYTF.

This chain links TRBV2 with TRBJ1-2; D not certain. This CDR3 spans 12 amino acids. Germline-derived CDR1 and CDR2 are SNHLY and FYNNEI. Between the trimmed V and J ends, which lost 3 bases and 7 bases, there was a span of 9 bases. The CDR3 is CASSEEAAGYTF. In DNA, the CDR3 is TGTGCCAGCAGTGAGGAGGCGGCTGGCTACACCTTC.

This chain joins TRBV30 and TRBJ2-7, with 9 bases that match TRBD1. The CDR3 is 18 residues long. Losses at the gene ends were 2 bases for V and 6 bases for J; bases not matched to a gene: 20. The V gene's germline CDR1 is GTSNPN and CDR2 SVGIG (reference sequence). The DNA for the CDR3 is TGTGCCTGGAGTCCCCTCCTAGGGACAGGGCGGGGAGTTTCCGAGCAGTACTTC. Its protein is CAWSPLLGTGRGVSEQYF.

The chain carries TRBV6-5 and TRBJ1-1; TRBD1 matches 7 bases. Looked up from germline, CDR1 is MNHEY and CDR2 is SVGAGI. This CDR3 is 13 amino acids long. Losses at the gene ends were 5 bases for V and 5 bases for J; bases not matched to a gene: 5. CDR3 DNA: TGTGCCAGCAGTGCTGACAGGGCGACTGAAGCTTTCTTT. It is translated as CASSADRATEAFF.

This clone has a handful of counts. This same CDR3 is encoded by further DNA sequences in the sample. This chain uses TRBV28 with TRBJ1-5, with a weak D call TRBD1 (5 bases). The germline gives CDR1 MDHEN, CDR2 SYDVKM. V was pared by 2 bases and J by 2 bases, with 10 bases between. The CDR3 loop spans 15 amino acids. The CDR3 DNA is TGTGCCAGCAGTTTAACAGGAGGGGGCAATCAGCCCCAGCATTTT. It encodes CASSLTGGGNQPQHF.

This clone was counted a few times. V usage is TRBV7-3 and J usage is TRBJ1-3; 7 bases match TRBD1. This CDR3 spans 15 amino acids. Germline V gives CDR1 SGHTA, CDR2 FQGTGA. J was trimmed by 4 bases and V by 5 bases; bases with no gene match: 8. The CDR3: CASSTQTGDGNTIYF. In DNA, the CDR3 is TGTGCCAGCAGCACCCAAACAGGGGACGGAAACACCATATATTTT.

This chain connects TRBV28 to TRBJ1-4; D unclear. Trimming stripped 6 bases from V and 8 bases from J, with 19 bases between. Germline CDR1 and CDR2: MDHEN and SYDVKM. The length of the CDR3 is 15 residues. The DNA of the CDR3 is TGTGCCAGCAGCCCCGCGGGCGGAATTGGCGAAAAACTGTTTTTT. Amino acids: CASSPAGGIGEKLFF.

The chain has TRBV11-1 and TRBJ2-5, with 7 bases identical to TRBD2. The DNA end is more similar to TRBJ2-7, so the J call may be wrong. This CDR3 region has 14 residues. Germline CDR1 is SGHAT and CDR2 is FQDESV (reference sequence). The CDR3 here is CASSFPGGSYEQYF. DNA for the CDR3: TGTGCCAGCAGCTTTCCGGGGGGCTCCTACGAGCAGTACTTC.

In its sample, this clone was seen a few times. The rearrangement links TRBV6-1 to TRBJ1-2, with a possible D match to TRBD1 (6 bases). The length of the CDR3 is 14 residues. V lost 8 bases, J lost 8 bases, and 21 bases lay in between. CDR1 is MNHNS and CDR2 is SASEGT in the germline V gene. CDR3: CASSNRTAASGYTF. The CDR3 DNA follows: TGTGCCAGCTCGAACCGGACAGCCGCCAGCGGCTACACCTTC.

V gene TRBV6-4 combines with J gene TRBJ2-2; 14 bases match TRBD2. Looked up from germline, CDR1 is MRHNA and CDR2 is SNTAGT. The length of the CDR3 is 17 residues. Trimming at V came to 5 bases and at J to 4 bases, leaving 6 bases not matched to a gene. CDR3 sequence reads: CASSSGTSGSPTGELFF. CDR3 coding DNA: TGTGCCAGCAGTTCCGGGACTAGCGGGAGTCCCACCGGGGAGCTGTTTTTT.

The chain couples TRBV19 to TRBJ1-2, with D possibly matching TRBD1 (5 bases). Germline V CDR1 and CDR2: LNHDA, SQIVND (reference sequence). This CDR3 has 15 residues. V lost 4 bases to trimming and J lost 5 bases, with 17 bases between them. Here the CDR3 reads CASSTIGQTSYGYTF. The CDR3 DNA reads TGTGCCAGTAGTACCATCGGACAAACCTCTTATGGCTACACCTTC. Looking up the rest from reference TRBV19 and TRBJ1-2 gives the full variable domain: DGGITQSPKYLFRKEGQNVTLSCEQNLNHDAMYWYRQDPGQGLRLIYYSQIVNDFQKGDIAEGYSVSREKKESFPLTVTSAQKNPTAFYLCASSTIGQTSYGYTFGSGTRLTVV.

This clone has a handful of counts. In DNA form, the CDR3 reads TGTGCCAGCAGCGCCACCGGGACTAGAGCCTACGAGCAGTACTTC. Its protein is CASSATGTRAYEQYF. V is TRBV5-4 and J is TRBJ2-7, with 8 bases aligning to TRBD2. Germline CDR1 is SGHNT and CDR2 is YYREEE (reference sequence). The CDR3 spans 15 residues. J lost 2 bases, V lost 4 bases, and 8 bases had no gene match.

The V and J genes are TRBV6-6 and TRBJ2-7, with 10 bases that match TRBD1. The V gene's germline CDR1 is MNHNY and CDR2 SVGAGI (reference sequence). CDR3 size: 14 residues. Trimming at V came to 7 bases and at J to 4 bases, leaving 7 bases not matched to a gene. Written as DNA, the CDR3 is TGTGCCAGCACCCGACAGGGGGCGTCGTACGAGCAGTACTTC. Its translation is CASTRQGASYEQYF.

CDR3 protein: CASSPRQNFNEKLFF. The CDR3 region has the DNA TGCGCCAGCAGCCCTCGACAGAATTTTAATGAAAAACTGTTTTTT. V is TRBV5-1 and J is TRBJ1-4, with TRBD1 as a possible D gene (5 bases). This CDR3 has 15 residues. Germline V CDR1 and CDR2: SGHRS, YFSETQ. Trimming took off 4 bases at V and 4 bases at J, with 14 bases between the two ends.

This clone was observed a handful of times. The V and J genes are TRBV9 and TRBJ2-5, with 11 bases lining up with TRBD2. J lost 4 bases, V lost 6 bases, and 14 bases had no gene match. The CDR3 has 17 amino acids. Germline CDR1 and CDR2: SGDLS and YYNGEE. CDR3 residues: CASTRGGASGRPETQYF. In nucleotides, the CDR3 is TGTGCCAGCACGCGGGGCGGGGCTAGCGGGAGGCCAGAGACCCAGTACTTC.

V and J are TRBV6-1 and TRBJ2-7; a weak D match, TRBD2 (5 bases). The CDR3 consists of 13 residues. Germline V gene data show CDR1 as MNHNS and CDR2 as SASEGT. Trimming left V 2 bases short and J 5 bases short, with 10 bases between. Written as DNA, the CDR3 is TGTGCCAGCAGTGAAATTGGAGGTCACGAGCAGTACTTC. Its translation is CASSEIGGHEQYF.

The rearrangement uses TRBV4-2 and TRBJ1-3; 7 bases map to TRBD1. Germline values: CDR1 LGHNA, CDR2 YNFKEQ. The CDR3 covers 15 residues. Trimming removed 5 bases from V and 2 bases from J; junction bases left unmatched: 6. CDR3 DNA sequence: TGTGCCAGCAGCTCAGACAGGGTCCCTGGAAACACCATATATTTT. It encodes CASSSDRVPGNTIYF.

The J gene is TRBJ2-5, the V gene TRBV5-1; 8 bases agree with TRBD1. CDR1 and CDR2 (germline): SGHRS, YFSETQ. V shed 4 bases, J shed 5 bases, and the junction held 10 bases outside the gene matches. CDR3 length equals 15 residues. The chain's CDR3 is CASSRGTGGRETQYF. The CDR3 DNA is TGCGCCAGCAGCCGAGGAACAGGGGGAAGGGAGACCCAGTACTTC.

V is TRBV25-1 and J is TRBJ2-1, with 7 bases aligning to TRBD2. The length of the CDR3 is 16 residues. Germline CDR1 MGHDK, CDR2 SYGVNS. V lost 5 bases to trimming and J lost 4 bases; unmatched junction nucleotides: 11. The CDR3 protein is CASSLVAGGGYNEQFF. CDR3 DNA sequence: TGTGCCAGCAGTCTAGTAGCGGGTGGAGGTTACAATGAGCAGTTCTTC.

The chain uses TRBV7-8 and TRBJ2-3; no reliable D call. Germline values: CDR1 SGHVS, CDR2 FQNEAQ. Trimming left V 1 base short and J 3 bases short, with 8 bases between. This CDR3 region has 14 residues. Written as DNA, the CDR3 is TGTGCCAGCAGCTTAGGGCTAGTTACAGATACGCAGTATTTT. It codes for CASSLGLVTDTQYF. The full variable domain, in which reference TRBV7-8 and TRBJ2-3 provide the parts outside the CDR3, is GAGVSQSPRYKVAKRGQDVALRCDPISGHVSLFWYQQALGQGPEFLTYFQNEAQLDKSGLPSDRFFAERPEGSVSTLKIQRTQQEDSAVYLCASSLGLVTDTQYFGPGTRLTVL.

V gene TRBV9 combines with J gene TRBJ1-3; unclear D gene. Deletions cut 0 bases from V and 8 bases from J, with 18 bases between. Per the germline V gene, CDR1 is SGDLS and CDR2 is YYNGEE. The CDR3 has 16 residues. CDR3 loop: CASSVGIRGSGDTIYF. For the CDR3, the DNA is TGTGCCAGCAGCGTAGGTATACGGGGATCTGGTGACACCATATATTTT.

The rearrangement links TRBV7-9 to TRBJ1-1; D remains ambiguous. Germline CDR1 reads SEHNR; CDR2 reads FQNEAQ (reference sequence). V lost 3 bases and J 5 bases, leaving 7 bases between the germline ends. The CDR3 is made up of 12 amino acids. CDR3 DNA: TGTGCCAGCAGCTTCCCCCTTACTGAAGCTTTCTTT. This encodes CASSFPLTEAFF.

The chain carries TRBV5-3 and TRBJ2-1; TRBD2 aligns across 13 bases. TRBV5-3 counts as an open reading frame of uncertain function. The CDR3 is 20 amino acids. The V segment lost 3 bases and the J segment 0 bases; nucleotides outside the gene matches: 12. CDR3 protein: CARSSLTSGRSRSSYNEQFF. The CDR3 nucleotides read TGTGCCAGAAGCTCGTTGACTAGCGGGAGGTCGCGGAGCTCCTACAATGAGCAGTTCTTC.

This clone has just a few counts. This rearrangement joins TRBV7-2 to TRBJ2-4; perhaps TRBD1 as D (7 bases). The germline V gene has CDR1 SGHTA and CDR2 FQGNSA. The CDR3 contains 15 residues. V was cut by 2 bases and J by 0 bases, with 8 bases left in between. The chain's CDR3 is CASSLQGGAKNIQYF. DNA for the CDR3: TGTGCCAGCAGCTTACAGGGGGGAGCCAAAAACATTCAGTACTTC.

Turning to this clone: As the CDR3 is not closed by the conserved phenylalanine or tryptophan, this likely results from a read error. The V and J genes are TRBV11-2 and TRBJ1-3, with 7 bases fitting TRBD1. Looked up from germline, CDR1 is SGHAT and CDR2 is FQNNGV. The J segment lost 4 bases and the V segment lost 6 bases, leaving 15 bases of the junction unmatched. This CDR3 is built from 17 residues. The CDR3 DNA reads as TGTGCCAGCAGGTTATCGACAGGGTTCATTTTAGGAAACACCATATATTTG. It codes for CASRLSTGFILGNTIYL.